These 6 T cell receptor beta chains were sequenced from one sample in a study of blood T cell repertoires in COVID-19 (dated by TCRdb to the early 2020s). Receptors were amplified or captured by the immunoSEQ multiplex PCR assay. Entries here come from immuneACCESS through TCRdb and include only in-frame sequences with V and J called. Some clones fail to appear in such tables; in the studies checked, an unresolved V gene covers under half of the shortfall, and the cause of the remainder is unknown. The table for this sample lists 190,000 or so clones; less than 90% of them were counted only once. Together, the top ten hold 0.78% of the sample. The sequencing input was peripheral blood. The receptor source for this set is a woman in her seventies with acute or convalescent COVID-19.

The V call is TRBV5-4, the J call TRBJ1-6; tentatively, D is TRBD1 (6 bases). Trimming removed 2 bases at V and 7 bases at J, with 13 bases between. The CDR3 covers 15 residues. Germline values: CDR1 SGHNT, CDR2 YYREEE (reference sequence). This CDR3 reads CASSFLTGMNSPLHF. CDR3 in DNA: TGTGCCAGCAGCTTCCTTACAGGGATGAATTCACCCCTCCACTTT.

J is TRBJ1-1 and V is TRBV15; D is unresolved. This CDR3 comprises 13 residues. The ends were cut back, 2 bases at V and 1 base at J, with 5 bases in the middle. Germline-derived CDR1 and CDR2 are LNHNV and YYDKDF (reference sequence). The CDR3 DNA is TGTGCCACCAGCAGAACAAGGAACACTGAAGCTTTCTTT. This codes for CATSRTRNTEAFF. The full variable domain, completed using reference TRBV15 and TRBJ1-1, is DAMVIQNPRYQVTQFGKPVTLSCSQTLNHNVMYWYQQKSSQAPKLLFHYYDKDFNNEADTPDNFQSRRPNTSFCFLDIRSPGLGDTAMYLCATSRTRNTEAFFGQGTRLTVV.

CDR3: CASSRGRKVNEQYF. In DNA form, the CDR3 reads TGTGCCAGCAGTAGGGGGCGCAAAGTAAACGAGCAGTACTTC. The gene calls are TRBV6-5 and TRBJ2-7; 7 bases match TRBD1. This CDR3 is 14 amino acids long. Germline CDR1 and CDR2: MNHEY and SVGAGI. V shed 5 bases, J shed 5 bases, and the junction held 9 bases outside the gene matches.

This chain joins TRBV5-6 and TRBJ1-1; D ambiguous. The germline V gene has CDR1 SGHDT and CDR2 YYEEEE. The CDR3 covers 13 residues. V lost 1 base to trimming and J lost 0 bases, with 4 bases between them. The CDR3 reads CASSLYMNTEAFF. As DNA, the CDR3 is TGTGCCAGCAGCTTGTATATGAACACTGAAGCTTTCTTT.

DNA of the CDR3: TGTGCCAGCAGCCGTCTTGAGGCAGAGTGGTCAGAGACCCAGTACTTC. Translation gives CASSRLEAEWSETQYF. The J gene is TRBJ2-5, the V gene TRBV11-2; D uncertain. The germline V gene has CDR1 SGHAT and CDR2 FQNNGV. V lost 5 bases and J lost 4, with 20 bases in between. This CDR3 has 16 residues. Full variable domain (outside the CDR3, taken from reference TRBV11-2 and TRBJ2-5): EAGVAQSPRYKIIEKRQSVAFWCNPISGHATLYWYQQILGQGPKLLIQFQNNGVVDDSQLPKDRFSAERLKGVDSTLKIQPAKLEDSAVYLCASSRLEAEWSETQYFGPGTRLLVL.

This chain joins TRBV18 and TRBJ1-1; TRBD1 matches at 7 bases. The germline gives CDR1 KGHSH, CDR2 LQKENI. The V gene end was trimmed by 4 bases and the J gene end by 2 bases; junction bases not matched to a gene: 7. CDR3 length equals 15 residues. Here the CDR3 DNA reads TGTGCCAGCTCACGTTTCACAGGGGACAACACTGAAGCTTTCTTT. This codes for CASSRFTGDNTEAFF.